These 8 T cell receptor beta chains were all obtained from the same sample, sequenced in a study of blood T cells in healthy people across ages. A second PCR of roughly 7 to 11 cycles used a sample-barcoded 5' primer and a J-beta primer mix. TCRdb independently ran MiXCR on the 5' RACE reads; one entry per CDR3 protein. The sample consists of fewer than 950,000 distinct CDR3 sequences, less than 70% of them appearing once. The source material was blood. The receptor source for this set is a man at least 80 years old in good health.

A few counts support this clonotype. The gene calls are TRBV9 and TRBJ2-1; no definite D call. The CDR3 contains 13 residues. Germline V gene sequence: CDR1 SGDLS, CDR2 YYNGEE. With 7 bases removed from V and 4 bases from J, the gap between germline ends came to 12 bases. The CDR3 nucleotides are TGTGCCAGCCGGCACGCCCCATACAATGAGCAGTTCTTC. Translated, it gives CASRHAPYNEQFF.

This clonotype has only a few counts. V is TRBV27 and J is TRBJ2-3, with D tentatively TRBD2 (6 bases). V lost 3 bases and J 0 bases, leaving 13 bases between the germline ends. Germline-derived CDR1 and CDR2 are MNHEY and SMNVEV (reference sequence). The CDR3 loop spans 16 amino acids. The CDR3 is CASSFIRGTSTDTQYF. In nucleotides, the CDR3 is TGTGCCAGCAGTTTCATCCGGGGGACTAGCACAGATACGCAGTATTTT.

The genes are TRBV6-2 or TRBV6-3 and TRBJ2-1; maybe TRBD2 (5 bases). CDR3 length equals 13 residues. Germline V gene data show CDR1 as MNHEY and CDR2 as SVGEGT. The V and J ends lost 9 bases and 6 bases respectively, with 15 bases between them. The DNA of the CDR3 is TGTGCCAGTGTTGAGGGAGTTTGCAATGAGCAGTTCTTC. Its translation is CASVEGVCNEQFF.

The chain uses TRBV9 and TRBJ2-1, with 9 bases fitting TRBD2. From germline, CDR1 is SGDLS and CDR2 YYNGEE. The CDR3 is 14 amino acids. Trimming removed 3 bases from V and 5 bases from J; junction bases left unmatched: 3. CDR3 DNA: TGTGCCAGCAGCGCTAGCGGGGCGCACAATGAGCAGTTCTTC. Residues: CASSASGAHNEQFF.

This clonotype was observed a single time. CDR3 bases: TGTGCCAGCAGCTTACAATACGGGGCCAACGTCCTGACTTTC. This sequence encodes CASSLQYGANVLTF. The chain carries TRBV5-5 and TRBJ2-6; D gene unclear. Trimming took 2 bases from V and 4 from J, leaving 7 bases between them. In germline, CDR1 is SGHKS, CDR2 YYEKEE (reference sequence). The CDR3 extends over 14 amino acids.

V gene TRBV7-3 combines with J gene TRBJ1-1; unclear D gene. V lost 1 base and J lost 1, with 10 bases in between. The CDR3 length is 15 residues. CDR1 SGHTA and CDR2 FQGTGA come from the germline V gene. The CDR3 reads CASSLISAGNTEAFF. CDR3 coding DNA: TGTGCCAGCAGCTTAATCAGTGCAGGGAACACTGAAGCTTTCTTT.

The V call is TRBV12-3 or TRBV12-4, the J call TRBJ2-3; 11 bases are a match to TRBD1. The ends lost 4 bases at V and 3 bases at J; junction bases unmatched: 3. The CDR3 is 15 amino acids. In DNA form, the CDR3 reads TGTGCCAGCAGTTCGGGACAGGGGGTGACAGATACGCAGTATTTT. It specifies CASSSGQGVTDTQYF.

The J gene is TRBJ2-6, the V gene TRBV28; 8 bases line up with TRBD1. The CDR3 consists of 17 residues. Germline trimming cut 3 bases from V and 2 bases from J; bases unmatched to any gene: 6. Germline V CDR1 and CDR2: MDHEN, SYDVKM. CDR3 DNA: TGTGCCAGCAGTTTCGGACAGGGAGGTGCTGGGGCCAACGTCCTGACTTTC. It translates to CASSFGQGGAGANVLTF. The full variable domain, its missing parts supplied by reference TRBV28 and TRBJ2-6, is DVKVTQSSRYLVKRTGEKVFLECVQDMDHENMFWYRQDPGLGLRLIYFSYDVKMKEKGDIPEGYSVSREKKERFSLILESASTNQTSMYLCASSFGQGGAGANVLTFGAGSRLTVL.